This T cell receptor (beta chain) was retrieved from a study of radiotherapy plus CTLA-4 blockade in lung cancer. On this clone: Its specificity is unknown.

Method: immunoSEQ multiplex PCR; TCRdb's copy keeps in-frame clones and lacks some. The sample holds roughly 59,000 clones; about 70% are singletons and the top ten take around 8.8%. Study-level results: It was early blood T cell clone dynamics, with interferon-beta, that reportedly best predicted response. After treatment with radiotherapy plus ipilimumab, TCR clones that came from the tumor expanded in blood.

The CDR3 is made up of 15 amino acids. Per germline, CDR1 SEHNR and CDR2 FQNEAQ (reference sequence). The J segment lost 5 bases and the V segment lost 4 bases, leaving 4 bases of the junction unmatched. This receptor was taken from a human donor with non-small cell lung cancer whose response to radiotherapy plus ipilimumab could not be evaluated. Sequences were derived from peripheral blood, sampled from a patient treated with radiotherapy plus ipilimumab. The gene calls are TRBV7-9 and TRBJ2-2; TRBD2 agrees at 10 bases. CDR3 nucleotide sequence: TGTGCCAGCAGCTGGCTAGCGGGAGTTACCGGGGAGCTGTTTTTT. Translated: CASSWLAGVTGELFF.